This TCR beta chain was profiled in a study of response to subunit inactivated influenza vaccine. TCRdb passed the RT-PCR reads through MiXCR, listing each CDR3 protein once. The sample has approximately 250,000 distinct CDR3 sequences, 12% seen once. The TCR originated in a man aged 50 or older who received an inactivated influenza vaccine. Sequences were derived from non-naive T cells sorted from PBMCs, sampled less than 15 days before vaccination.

The chain's CDR3 is CASSLGGSAMPPPYGYTF. The CDR3 coding sequence is TGTGCCAGCAGCTTAGGGGGGTCGGCAATGCCACCTCCCTATGGCTACACCTTC. V usage is TRBV11-1 and J usage is TRBJ1-2, with TRBD1 as a possible D gene (5 bases). The germline gives CDR1 SGHAT, CDR2 FQDESV (reference sequence). The CDR3 is 18 residues long. The V gene lost 1 base and the J gene lost 4 bases, with 22 bases spanning the gap.